A single T cell receptor (beta chain) is shown here with its context. The antigen is undetermined. Germline CDR1 MGHRA, CDR2 YSYEKL. The germline V and J ends were trimmed by 1 base and 0 bases, with 9 bases remaining between them. The CDR3 covers 15 residues. The record originates from a study of T-cell memory formation after mild COVID-19. Study information: Most TCR clusters belonged to a single donor. Whole-study findings and limits: Whereas later expanders leaned CD4+, clones contracting day 15 to 85 showed a balanced CD4/CD8 makeup. Cross-reactive memory apparently joined, as some responding clones appeared in pre-infection memory.

Employing constant-segment primers, 5'RACE generated TCR alpha and TCR beta cDNA libraries bearing sample barcodes and UMIs. One entry per CDR3 protein, called by TCRdb with MiXCR from the 5' RACE reads. Of hundreds of thousands of distinct CDR3 sequences in the sample, approximately 13% were seen once. The sequence was obtained from a man aged 18 to 35 who had mild COVID-19 (a few samples of this study predate the infection). Cell type and time point are not known. The sequenced sample consisted of PBMCs or a T cell subset sorted from them (not recorded which). V gene TRBV4-1 combines with J gene TRBJ1-2; D call uncertain. This chain's CDR3 is CASSQVGEANYGYTF. Here the CDR3 DNA reads TGCGCCAGCAGCCAAGTGGGAGAAGCTAACTATGGCTACACCTTC.